These T cell receptor beta chains were read from a single sample in a study of cytomegalovirus exposure and HLA in healthy donors. Here immunoSEQ multiplex PCR was the method, and the copy in TCRdb shows in-frame clones only, minus some. The sample holds some 140,000 clones; approximately 70% are singletons and the top ten take over 1%. The sequenced sample was PBMCs. These receptors were taken from a woman in her forties in good health and CMV-seronegative. Both conserved end residues are part of each CDR3. D genes are given only for firm matches. Expanded clones are given a class, and other clones once, few, many or no size at all.

v_gene: TRBV18; d_gene: TRBD1; j_gene: TRBJ1-2; abundance: NA; CDR3nt: TGTGCCAGCTCACCAAACCCCTCAACTACAAACCGGGACAGGGTCATATATGGCTACACCTTC; CDR3aa: CASSPNPSTTNRDRVIYGYTF
v_gene: TRBV6-6; d_gene: TRBD1; j_gene: TRBJ2-3; abundance: NA; CDR3nt: TGTGCCAGCAGTACCAGACAGGGGGCAGGGACAGATACGCAGTATTTT; CDR3aa: CASSTRQGAGTDTQYF
v_gene: TRBV6-1; d_gene: NA; j_gene: TRBJ2-7; abundance: NA; CDR3nt: TGTGCCAGCAGTGGGTACAGGAGCAATTACGAGCAGTACTTC; CDR3aa: CASSGYRSNYEQYF
v_gene: TRBV6-1; d_gene: TRBD1; j_gene: TRBJ1-2; abundance: NA; CDR3nt: TGTGCCAGCAGTGAGACAGGGTTGGAGGGCTACACCTTC; CDR3aa: CASSETGLEGYTF
v_gene: TRBV4-2; d_gene: NA; j_gene: TRBJ1-5; abundance: NA; CDR3nt: TGTGCCAGCAGCCAAGATGCAGGGCTTCAGCCCCAGCATTTT; CDR3aa: CASSQDAGLQPQHF
v_gene: TRBV6-5; d_gene: NA; j_gene: TRBJ1-1; abundance: NA; CDR3nt: TGTGCCAGCAGTTACTCGACAGGCACTGAAGCTTTCTTT; CDR3aa: CASSYSTGTEAFF
v_gene: TRBV4-1; d_gene: TRBD1; j_gene: TRBJ1-2; abundance: once; CDR3nt: TGCGCCAGCAGCCAACTACAGGGGGGTAACTATGGCTACACCTTC; CDR3aa: CASSQLQGGNYGYTF
v_gene: TRBV7-3; d_gene: NA; j_gene: TRBJ1-1; abundance: NA; CDR3nt: TGTGCCAGCAGTCTCGATCCAAGTGGCAGTTTCACTGAAGCTTTCTTT; CDR3aa: CASSLDPSGSFTEAFF
v_gene: TRBV6-5; d_gene: NA; j_gene: TRBJ1-1; abundance: few; CDR3nt: TGTGCCAGCACCTTATCGGGAGGGAACACTGAAGCTTTCTTT; CDR3aa: CASTLSGGNTEAFF
v_gene: TRBV4-2; d_gene: NA; j_gene: TRBJ1-1; abundance: NA; CDR3nt: TGTGCCAGCAGCCAAGGGGAGTCCACTGAAGCTTTCTTT; CDR3aa: CASSQGESTEAFF
v_gene: TRBV29-1; d_gene: TRBD2; j_gene: TRBJ2-3; abundance: few; CDR3nt: TGCAGCGTTGAAAGACGCAGACTAGCGGGGGGGCTGGCAGATACGCAGTATTTT; CDR3aa: CSVERRRLAGGLADTQYF
v_gene: TRBV11-2; d_gene: NA; j_gene: TRBJ2-7; abundance: NA; CDR3nt: TGTGCCAGCACCCTTAATCTAGCCCCGAAATACGAGCAGTACTTC; CDR3aa: CASTLNLAPKYEQYF
v_gene: TRBV19; d_gene: NA; j_gene: TRBJ1-4; abundance: once; CDR3nt: TGTGCCAGTAGTTCCAGGGAAACTAATGAAAAACTGTTTTTT; CDR3aa: CASSSRETNEKLFF
v_gene: TRBV7-9; d_gene: TRBD2; j_gene: TRBJ2-5; abundance: NA; CDR3nt: TGTGCCAGCAGCCACCCGATTACTACTAGCGGGGGGGAGGCAGAGACCCAGTACTTC; CDR3aa: CASSHPITTSGGEAETQYF
v_gene: TRBV4-1; d_gene: TRBD1; j_gene: TRBJ1-1; abundance: NA; CDR3nt: TGCGCCAGCAGCCAAGGACAGGGGGACGGCACTGAAGCTTTCTTT; CDR3aa: CASSQGQGDGTEAFF
v_gene: TRBV29-1; d_gene: NA; j_gene: TRBJ2-3; abundance: NA; CDR3nt: TGCAGCGTTGAAGGGAACGGGGTTGACACGACGGATCACACAGATACGCAGTATTTT; CDR3aa: CSVEGNGVDTTDHTDTQYF
v_gene: TRBV29-1; d_gene: NA; j_gene: TRBJ1-2; abundance: NA; CDR3nt: TGCAGCGTTGATACAGGGATCTCTAACTATGGCTACACCTTC; CDR3aa: CSVDTGISNYGYTF
v_gene: TRBV9; d_gene: NA; j_gene: TRBJ1-5; abundance: NA; CDR3nt: TGTGCCAGCAGCGTAGACATGGATCAGCCCCAGCATTTT; CDR3aa: CASSVDMDQPQHF
v_gene: TRBV5-1; d_gene: TRBD2; j_gene: TRBJ2-3; abundance: NA; CDR3nt: TGCGCCAGCAGCTATGGTACGGTTAGCGGGGGGCGCACAGATACGCAGTATTTT; CDR3aa: CASSYGTVSGGRTDTQYF
v_gene: TRBV5-6; d_gene: TRBD1; j_gene: TRBJ1-2; abundance: NA; CDR3nt: TGTGCCAGCAGCACCCGGGACAGGGGAGAGTATGGCTACACCTTC; CDR3aa: CASSTRDRGEYGYTF
v_gene: TRBV6-5; d_gene: NA; j_gene: TRBJ1-2; abundance: NA; CDR3nt: TGTGCCAGCAGTTCCAGACAGACCGCTCGCTATGGCTACACCTTC; CDR3aa: CASSSRQTARYGYTF
v_gene: TRBV11-2; d_gene: NA; j_gene: TRBJ1-3; abundance: NA; CDR3nt: TGTGCCAGCAGCCGGGGGAGAATAAGTGGAAACACCATATATTTT; CDR3aa: CASSRGRISGNTIYF
v_gene: TRBV15; d_gene: TRBD1; j_gene: TRBJ1-1; abundance: NA; CDR3nt: TGTGCCACCAGCAGTCGGACAGGGGGAGATGCTTTCTTT; CDR3aa: CATSSRTGGDAFF
v_gene: TRBV4-1; d_gene: NA; j_gene: TRBJ2-6; abundance: NA; CDR3nt: TGCGCCAGCAGCCAATTTAACTCTGGGGCCAACGTCCTGACTTTC; CDR3aa: CASSQFNSGANVLTF
v_gene: TRBV7-9; d_gene: TRBD2; j_gene: TRBJ2-2; abundance: NA; CDR3nt: TGTTCCAGCAGCTTAGACGAGCGGGGGAGAAGCGGGGAGCTGTTTTTT; CDR3aa: CSSSLDERGRSGELFF
v_gene: TRBV19; d_gene: NA; j_gene: TRBJ1-5; abundance: NA; CDR3nt: TGTGCCAGTAGTAGCGGGGCAGCCGATAATCAGCCCCAGCATTTT; CDR3aa: CASSSGAADNQPQHF
v_gene: TRBV19; d_gene: TRBD1; j_gene: TRBJ1-1; abundance: NA; CDR3nt: TGTGCCAGTAGTATCACTTGGGACAGGGTGAACACTGAAGCTTTCTTT; CDR3aa: CASSITWDRVNTEAFF
v_gene: TRBV7-9; d_gene: NA; j_gene: TRBJ1-4; abundance: NA; CDR3nt: TGTGCCAGCAGCTCCTCCGAGAGGCGGGAAAAACTGTTTTTT; CDR3aa: CASSSSERREKLFF
v_gene: TRBV5-1; d_gene: NA; j_gene: TRBJ2-5; abundance: NA; CDR3nt: TGCGCCAGCAGCTTGGACAGGCAAGAGACCCAGTACTTC; CDR3aa: CASSLDRQETQYF
v_gene: TRBV4-2; d_gene: TRBD2; j_gene: TRBJ2-1; abundance: NA; CDR3nt: TGTGCCAGCAGCCAAAGTGTCAGGACTAGCGGGTCCCTCTCCTACAATGAGCAGTTCTTC; CDR3aa: CASSQSVRTSGSLSYNEQFF
v_gene: TRBV21-1; d_gene: NA; j_gene: TRBJ1-2; abundance: NA; CDR3nt: TGTGCCAGCAGCCCCGACACCTCTAACTATGGCTACACCTTC; CDR3aa: CASSPDTSNYGYTF
v_gene: TRBV10-3; d_gene: TRBD2; j_gene: TRBJ2-1; abundance: few; CDR3nt: TGTGCCATCAGTGATCGCGGGAGACTAGCGGGGTCCTCCTACAATGAGCAGTTCTTC; CDR3aa: CAISDRGRLAGSSYNEQFF
v_gene: TRBV18; d_gene: TRBD1; j_gene: TRBJ1-1; abundance: NA; CDR3nt: TGTGCCAGCTCATCATTCGGGACAGGGGACCCGAACACTGAAGCTTTCTTT; CDR3aa: CASSSFGTGDPNTEAFF
v_gene: TRBV7-9; d_gene: NA; j_gene: TRBJ1-1; abundance: NA; CDR3nt: TGTGCCAGCAGCTTAGTTGTGGGGGCAGCTGAAGCTTTCTTT; CDR3aa: CASSLVVGAAEAFF
v_gene: TRBV6-5; d_gene: TRBD1; j_gene: TRBJ2-3; abundance: NA; CDR3nt: TGTGCCAGCAGTCCGGGACAGGGGACGCGGGATACGCAGTATTTT; CDR3aa: CASSPGQGTRDTQYF
v_gene: TRBV5-6; d_gene: NA; j_gene: TRBJ1-1; abundance: NA; CDR3nt: TGTGCCACCACAGACGGTCTGAACACTGAAGCTTTCTTT; CDR3aa: CATTDGLNTEAFF
v_gene: TRBV15; d_gene: TRBD1; j_gene: TRBJ1-5; abundance: NA; CDR3nt: TGTGCCACCAGCAGAACGGGACAGACTAATCAGCCCCAGCATTTT; CDR3aa: CATSRTGQTNQPQHF
v_gene: TRBV13; d_gene: NA; j_gene: TRBJ1-3; abundance: NA; CDR3nt: TGTGCCAGCAGCCAAATGGGGGGGTCAGGAAACACCATATATTTT; CDR3aa: CASSQMGGSGNTIYF
v_gene: TRBV4-2; d_gene: TRBD2; j_gene: TRBJ2-2; abundance: NA; CDR3nt: TGTGCCAGCAGCCAAGAGGGGCGGGGGGGCCGGTACACCGGGGAGCTGTTTTTT; CDR3aa: CASSQEGRGGRYTGELFF
v_gene: TRBV6-5; d_gene: TRBD1; j_gene: TRBJ2-1; abundance: NA; CDR3nt: TGTGCCAGCAGTTACCAAGGGGGCGTTGGGAATGAGCAGTTCTTC; CDR3aa: CASSYQGGVGNEQFF
v_gene: TRBV9; d_gene: NA; j_gene: TRBJ1-5; abundance: few; CDR3nt: TGTGCCAGTTCCTCGTCACCCAGTCTCAATCAGCCCCAGCATTTT; CDR3aa: CASSSSPSLNQPQHF